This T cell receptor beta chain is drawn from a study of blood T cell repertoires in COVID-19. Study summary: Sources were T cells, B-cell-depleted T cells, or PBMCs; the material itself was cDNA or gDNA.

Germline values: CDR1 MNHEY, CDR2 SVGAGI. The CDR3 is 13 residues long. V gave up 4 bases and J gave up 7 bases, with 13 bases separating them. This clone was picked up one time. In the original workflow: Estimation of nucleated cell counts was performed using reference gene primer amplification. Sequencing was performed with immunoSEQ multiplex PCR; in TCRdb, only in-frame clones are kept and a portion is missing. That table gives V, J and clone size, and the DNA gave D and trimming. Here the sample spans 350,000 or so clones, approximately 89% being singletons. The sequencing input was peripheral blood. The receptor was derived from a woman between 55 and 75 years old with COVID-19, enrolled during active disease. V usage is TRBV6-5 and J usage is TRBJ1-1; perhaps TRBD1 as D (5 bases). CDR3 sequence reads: CASSSPGGFEAFF. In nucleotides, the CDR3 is TGTGCCAGCAGTTCCCCTGGGGGGTTTGAAGCTTTCTTT.